The subject of this entry is one T cell receptor (beta chain). No antigen is known for it. The entry originates in a study of cytomegalovirus exposure and HLA in healthy donors. Points from the study as a whole: The dataset shows that most TCR sequences were rare, while some public TCRs occurred in many donors. Cytomegalovirus-associated status was assigned to fewer than 200 TCR beta chains.

Sequencing was performed with immunoSEQ multiplex PCR; in TCRdb, only in-frame clones are kept and a portion is missing. The sample has roughly 60,000 clones; just under 95% are singletons. This sequence was found in a man between 18 and 35 years old in good health and CMV-seronegative. Sequenced input: PBMCs.

The CDR3 spells CASSYRDRGTNQPQHF. The CDR3 DNA reads as TGTGCCAGCAGCTACCGGGACAGGGGTACCAATCAGCCCCAGCATTTT. The V call is TRBV5-8, the J call TRBJ1-5; TRBD1 matches at 10 bases. Trimming took 3 bases from V and 3 from J; bases not matched to a gene: 6. The germline CDR1 and CDR2 sequences are SGHTS and YDEGEE. The CDR3 runs to 16 residues.